This note documents a single T cell receptor (beta chain) sequence. This specimen belongs to a study of cytomegalovirus exposure and HLA in healthy donors. PCR was performed using 60 Vbeta and 13 Jbeta primers. Clones were read by immunoSEQ multiplex PCR, and TCRdb kept only the in-frame ones, dropping some. The table records around 98,000 clones, 69% of them present only once. Germline V gives CDR1 SNHLY, CDR2 FYNNEI. Trimming removed 6 bases at V and 4 bases at J, with 16 bases between. The CDR3 is 15 amino acids. The sequencing sample was made of PBMCs. This chain uses TRBV2 with TRBJ1-3; D is possibly TRBD1 (6 bases). This sequence was found in a female donor in good health and CMV-seronegative. The CDR3: CASRRQVVIGNTIYF. CDR3 nucleotides: TGTGCCAGCAGGCGACAGGTAGTGATCGGAAACACCATATATTTT.